The following is a T cell receptor (beta chain) sequence with its context. Losses at the gene ends were 7 bases for V and 8 bases for J; bases not matched to a gene: 9. Germline V gene sequence: CDR1 SQVTM, CDR2 ANQGSEA. CDR3 length: 14 residues. The entry originates in a study of blood T cell repertoires in COVID-19. Study overall: Both acute and convalescent COVID-19 samples were obtained from the United States, Italy and Spain. PBMCs, B-cell-depleted T cells, or T cells provided the cDNA or gDNA that made up the material.

Per the original data handling: By means of reference gene primer amplification, nucleated cell counts were estimated. The data were produced by immunoSEQ multiplex PCR, yet TCRdb's version contains in-frame clones alone and is incomplete. Clonal size and the V and J genes are those of that table, whereas D and trimming came from the DNA. The repertoire consists of about 120,000 clones, with approximately 90% occurring once and the leading ten covering 4.6%. This chain links TRBV29-1 with TRBJ2-1, with TRBD2 matching over 12 bases. Material for sequencing was peripheral blood. The sequence derives from a woman in her forties or fifties with acute or convalescent COVID-19. The CDR3: CSALAGGPGDEQFF. DNA for the CDR3: TGCAGCGCCCTAGCGGGAGGGCCGGGTGATGAGCAGTTCTTC.